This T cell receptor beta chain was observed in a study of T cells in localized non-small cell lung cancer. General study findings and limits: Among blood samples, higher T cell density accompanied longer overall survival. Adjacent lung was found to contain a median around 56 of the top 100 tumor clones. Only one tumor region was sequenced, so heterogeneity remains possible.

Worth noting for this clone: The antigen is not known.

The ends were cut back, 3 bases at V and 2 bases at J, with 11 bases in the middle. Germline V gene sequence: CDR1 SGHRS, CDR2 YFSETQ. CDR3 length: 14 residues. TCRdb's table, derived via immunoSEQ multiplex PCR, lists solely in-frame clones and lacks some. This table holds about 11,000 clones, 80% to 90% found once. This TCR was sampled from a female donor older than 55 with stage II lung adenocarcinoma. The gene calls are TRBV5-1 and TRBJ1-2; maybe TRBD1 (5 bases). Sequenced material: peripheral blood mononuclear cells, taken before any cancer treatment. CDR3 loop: CASSYEGRNYGYTF. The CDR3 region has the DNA TGCGCCAGCAGCTACGAGGGGAGGAACTATGGCTACACCTTC.